This TCR beta chain appears in the sequencing data of a study of CD8 T cells in Susac syndrome. TCR beta sequences were obtained from blood CD8+ and CD4+ T cells. Healthy donors were controls matched for age and sex. FACS was used to enrich TEMRA cells, whereas the CD8+ and CD4+ T cells were obtained by negative isolation. The CDR3 has 13 residues. CDR1 is LGHDT, CDR2 YNNKEL, per germline (reference sequence). The ends were cut back, 2 bases at V and 10 bases at J, with 12 bases in the middle. Random hexamers were used to reverse transcribe an amount of roughly 0.45 to 1 ug RNA. The TCR beta CDR3 was amplified by immunoSEQ multiplex PCR across 54 Vbeta, 13 Jbeta. TCRdb analysed the immunoSEQ multiplex PCR reads with MiXCR anew, one entry per CDR3 protein. The profile shows approximately 130,000 distinct CDR3 sequences, 94% of them singletons.

Sequencing was done on a sample of CD4+ T cells from PBMCs. The source of this sequence is a human donor in good health. The chain couples TRBV3-1 to TRBJ2-1; D perhaps matches TRBD2 (7 bases). Here the CDR3 DNA reads TGTGCCAGCAGCCAAAGGGGGGAGGGGGAGCAGTTCTTC. Protein: CASSQRGEGEQFF.